Below, one T cell receptor beta chain is given with its context. CDR1 is KGHSH and CDR2 is LQKENI in the germline V gene. Trimming removed 3 bases from V and 4 bases from J, with 8 bases in between. There are 13 residues in the CDR3. Some clones are missing from TCRdb's copy, which holds only in-frame ones; the method was immunoSEQ multiplex PCR. The data hold some 170,000 clones, with about 86% observed a single time. This sample is part of a study of blood T cell repertoires in COVID-19. This TCR was recovered from a woman aged 80 or older with acute or convalescent COVID-19. This chain joins TRBV18 and TRBJ2-3, with D maybe TRBD1 (5 bases). Source material: peripheral blood. CDR3 bases: TGTGCCAGCTCACCGGGGCTATCAGATACGCAGTATTTT. Amino acid sequence: CASSPGLSDTQYF.